Listed below are T cell receptor beta chains from one sample, sequenced in a study of blood T cell repertoires in COVID-19. The assay was immunoSEQ multiplex PCR, and TCRdb's table has in-frame clones only and misses some. Among some 59,000 clones listed, around 77% were seen once. Sequencing used peripheral blood. The origin of the receptors is a man older than 75 with active or convalescent COVID-19. CDR3s include the opening cysteine and the closing phenylalanine or tryptophan. A D gene is named only where the DNA matches it firmly. A row's size may be missing; if present it is once, few, many or a size class.

size: once; D: .; V: TRBV2; J: TRBJ1-6; DNA: TGTGCCAGCACACGGACGTCGGGACAATCACCCCTCCACTTT; CDR3: CASTRTSGQSPLHF
size: .; D: .; V: TRBV10-2; J: TRBJ2-2; DNA: TGCGCCAGCAGGACCGTTGGGGGGGCCGTCGGGGAGCTGTTTTTT; CDR3: CASRTVGGAVGELFF
size: .; D: TRBD1; V: TRBV10-3; J: TRBJ1-2; DNA: TGTGCCATCAAACAGACAGGGGACTATGGCTACACCTTC; CDR3: CAIKQTGDYGYTF
size: .; D: .; V: TRBV2; J: TRBJ2-5; DNA: TGTGCCAGCACCCCGGAGGAGACCCAGTACTTC; CDR3: CASTPEETQYF
size: few; D: TRBD2; V: TRBV7-2; J: TRBJ2-3; DNA: TGTGCCAGCAGCTTAGCTGTGGGTCTAGCGGACACAGATACGCAGTATTTT; CDR3: CASSLAVGLADTDTQYF
size: once; D: TRBD2; V: TRBV7-3; J: TRBJ2-3; DNA: TGTGCCAGCAGCTTAAGGGGTCCGGGACTAGCGGGAAACACAGATACGCAGTATTTT; CDR3: CASSLRGPGLAGNTDTQYF
size: .; D: .; V: TRBV21-1; J: TRBJ1-2; DNA: TGTGCCAGCAGCAAATTAGACAGAGAGCCCCACTATGGCTACACCTTC; CDR3: CASSKLDREPHYGYTF
size: .; D: .; V: TRBV28; J: TRBJ1-3; DNA: TGTGCCAGCAGTTTGGGCAGGGGAAACACCATATATTTT; CDR3: CASSLGRGNTIYF
size: .; D: .; V: TRBV7-8; J: TRBJ1-2; DNA: TGTGCCAGCAGCTTAATCAGGGATAGGAGCTACACCTTC; CDR3: CASSLIRDRSYTF
size: .; D: TRBD2; V: TRBV7-2; J: TRBJ2-7; DNA: TGTGCCAGCAGCCAGCTAGCGGGAGCGCCGGACGAGCAGTACTTC; CDR3: CASSQLAGAPDEQYF
size: .; D: .; V: TRBV5-3; J: TRBJ2-2; DNA: TGTGCCAGAAGCTCCCCGGACTGCGGGAACACCGGGGAGCTGTTTTTT; CDR3: CARSSPDCGNTGELFF
size: .; D: TRBD1; V: TRBV6-5; J: TRBJ1-5; DNA: TGTGCCAGCACCGGACAGGGAAATCAGCCCCAGCATTTT; CDR3: CASTGQGNQPQHF